This section outlines one TCR beta chain sequence together with its context. The source of the sample is a study of blood T cell repertoires in COVID-19. In the study overall: The United States, Italy and Spain were the sources of the acute and convalescent COVID-19 samples. From T cells, B-cell-depleted T cells, or PBMCs came the material, which was cDNA or gDNA.

Authors' analysis steps: By means of reference gene primer amplification, nucleated cell counts were estimated. Method: immunoSEQ multiplex PCR; TCRdb's copy keeps in-frame clones and lacks some. V and J calls and clone size are copied from that table; D and trimming were computed from the DNA. Of about 19,000 clones in the sample, almost 90% were seen once. Between the trimmed V and J ends, which lost 0 bases and 4 bases, there was a span of 9 bases. Germline V gene data show CDR1 as MGHRA and CDR2 as YSYEKL. The CDR3 has 14 residues. The TCR sequence derives from a human donor in a cohort sampled during active COVID-19. The sequencing sample was made of peripheral blood. The J gene is TRBJ1-1, the V gene TRBV4-1, with a tentative D call TRBD1 (5 bases). The CDR3 bases are TGCGCCAGCAGCCAAGAAAACGGGGGCACTGAAGCTTTCTTT. Translating gives CASSQENGGTEAFF.